This T cell receptor beta chain was sequenced during a study of tumor-infiltrating lymphocytes in primary liver carcinoma. TCR beta cDNA was made from roughly 500 ng total RNA with a constant-region primer. Three nested multiplex PCR rounds, a slightly modified ARM-PCR, produced the libraries for TCR beta. The study ran its first two PCR rounds for 9 to 10 cycles each, using TRBV1-TRBV30 forward primers and a C-beta reverse primer. MiXCR, run by TCRdb on the multiplex PCR reads, gives a single entry per CDR3 protein. The data show 150,000 to 200,000 distinct CDR3 sequences, with about 82% seen just once and 15% to 20% held by the top ten. Total RNA and DNA came together from approximately 22-30 mg of bulk tissue without cell sorting. Each sampled tumor had five separate regions taken from it. This CDR3 is built from 16 residues. Trimming pared 3 bases from V and 1 base from J, leaving 16 bases between. The germline V gene encodes CDR1 SQVTM and CDR2 ANQGSEA.

About this clonotype itself: Antigen: not known.

Whole-study results and caveats: Tumor specimens were characterized by a significantly higher top-250-clone fraction than blood (p = 0.039). Only about 8-24% of top clones showed up in all five tumor regions.

The specimen sequenced was tumor tissue from primary liver carcinoma. The rearrangement uses TRBV29-1 and TRBJ2-1, with no clear D. The receptor was derived from a man aged 35-49 years with primary liver carcinoma and hepatitis B virus infection. CDR3: CSVDLQDASSYNEQFF. The CDR3 DNA reads TGCAGCGTTGATCTTCAGGACGCCAGTTCCTACAATGAGCAGTTCTTC.